A single sample is the source of the 23 T cell receptor beta chains below, sequenced in a study of cytomegalovirus exposure and HLA in healthy donors. The PCR employed 60 Vbeta primers together with 13 Jbeta primers. Assay used: immunoSEQ multiplex PCR; TCRdb lists only in-frame clones, some missing. The sample has around 100,000 clones, about 77% seen once. The source material was PBMCs. The receptor set was obtained from a woman aged 18-35 years in good health and CMV-seropositive.

The CDR3 spells CASSQAPGQGNTIYF. As DNA, the CDR3 is TGCGCCAGCAGCCAAGCACCGGGACAGGGAAACACCATATATTTT. This chain connects TRBV4-1 to TRBJ1-3; 7 nucleotides agree with TRBD1. V was pared by 1 base and J by 4 bases, with 4 bases of the junction left unmatched. The CDR3 extends over 15 amino acids. CDR1 and CDR2 (germline): MGHRA, YSYEKL.

This clone was counted only a few times. J is TRBJ2-1 and V is TRBV5-1, with 8 bases identical to TRBD1. Unmatched junction bases numbered 6, after V lost 0 bases and J lost 4 bases. Germline-derived CDR1 and CDR2 are SGHRS and YFSETQ. CDR3 length: 16 residues. CDR3 in DNA: TGCGCCAGCAGCTTGGTTCGGGACAGGCTATACAATGAGCAGTTCTTC. Protein sequence: CASSLVRDRLYNEQFF.

This clone was counted once. The rearrangement joins TRBV9 to TRBJ2-7; possibly TRBD2 for D (8 bases). CDR3 size: 15 residues. CDR1 and CDR2 from the germline V gene are SGDLS and YYNGEE. Trimming removed 3 bases at V and 0 bases at J, with 13 bases between. CDR3 nucleotide sequence: TGTGCCAGCAGCGCGGGAGGGGGCAGCTCCTACGAGCAGTACTTC. Its translation is CASSAGGGSSYEQYF.

V and J are TRBV7-2 and TRBJ2-5; D might be TRBD2 (5 bases). The CDR3 loop spans 14 amino acids. V gave up 1 base and J gave up 5 bases, with 11 bases separating them. CDR1 is SGHTA and CDR2 is FQGNSA in the germline V gene. This CDR3 reads CASSLDPGSETQYF. For the CDR3, the DNA is TGTGCCAGCAGCTTAGATCCGGGGTCGGAGACCCAGTACTTC.

This chain joins TRBV6-4 and TRBJ2-7; 8 bases line up with TRBD1. Unmatched junction bases numbered 8, after V lost 6 bases and J lost 1 base. Germline CDR1 and CDR2: MRHNA and SNTAGT. The CDR3 has 15 residues. The chain's CDR3 is CASSDRDRTSYEQYF. The CDR3 DNA is TGTGCCAGCAGCGACCGGGACAGGACTTCCTACGAGCAGTACTTC.

For the CDR3, the DNA is TGTGCCAGCAGCCTTCTCGGACAGAGCTCCTACGAGCAGTACTTC. Its protein is CASSLLGQSSYEQYF. The rearrangement links TRBV7-8 to TRBJ2-7, with a tentative D call TRBD1 (6 bases). Germline V gives CDR1 SGHVS, CDR2 FQNEAQ. The CDR3 spans 15 residues. V was shortened by 5 bases and J by 0 bases, with 14 bases between the two germline ends.

The V gene is TRBV6-5, the J gene TRBJ2-7; perhaps TRBD1 as D (7 bases). The V gene lost 2 bases and the J gene lost 3 bases, with 17 bases spanning the gap. This CDR3 has 16 amino acids. Germline V gene lookup returns CDR1 MNHEY and CDR2 SVGAGI. In nucleotides, the CDR3 is TGTGCCAGCAGTTACCTGGGCGCGGGACAGAGCTACGAGCAGTACTTC. Protein: CASSYLGAGQSYEQYF.

The chain has TRBV28 and TRBJ1-5; D perhaps matches TRBD1 (5 bases). The germline gives CDR1 MDHEN, CDR2 SYDVKM. Trimming left V 5 bases short and J 5 bases short, with 22 bases between. This CDR3 has 17 residues. CDR3 nucleotide sequence: TGTGCCAGCAGTGCACCTGTCGCAGGGCTCAACGATCAGCCCCAGCATTTT. This gives the protein CASSAPVAGLNDQPQHF.

This clone occurred once. V gene TRBV7-9 combines with J gene TRBJ2-3; 10 bases map to TRBD2. Unmatched junction bases numbered 9, after V lost 4 bases and J lost 2 bases. The CDR3 loop spans 17 amino acids. The germline V gene encodes CDR1 SEHNR and CDR2 FQNEAQ (reference sequence). The chain's CDR3 is CASSWSPSGGATDTQYF. As DNA, the CDR3 is TGTGCCAGCAGCTGGAGCCCTAGCGGGGGAGCCACAGATACGCAGTATTTT.

The chain uses TRBV5-1 and TRBJ1-1; 10 nucleotides line up with TRBD1. The CDR3 runs 13 residues. V shed 6 bases and J 7 bases; nucleotides not matched to a gene: 6. Germline V CDR1 and CDR2: SGHRS, YFSETQ. CDR3 protein: CASNRGTGDEAFF. CDR3 bases: TGCGCCAGCAACAGAGGGACAGGGGATGAAGCTTTCTTT. Full variable domain (rest looked up from reference TRBV5-1 and TRBJ1-1): KAGVTQTPRYLIKTRGQQVTLSCSPISGHRSVSWYQQTPGQGLQFLFEYFSETQRNKGNFPGRFSGRQFSNSRSEMNVSTLELGDSALYLCASNRGTGDEAFFGQGTRLTVV.

V gene TRBV29-1 combines with J gene TRBJ1-2; 12 positions match TRBD1. The ends lost 1 base at V and 4 bases at J; junction bases unmatched: 7. In germline, CDR1 is SQVTM, CDR2 ANQGSEA. The CDR3 totals 16 residues. The CDR3 reads CSVEASGTGGAYGYTF. The CDR3 DNA follows: TGCAGCGTTGAAGCTTCCGGGACAGGGGGCGCCTATGGCTACACCTTC.

The rearrangement uses TRBV9 and TRBJ2-5, with 9 nucleotides matching TRBD2. The germline V gene has CDR1 SGDLS and CDR2 YYNGEE. V lost 1 base, J lost 9 bases, and 7 bases stayed unmatched. The CDR3 length is 14 residues. For the CDR3, the DNA is TGTGCCAGCAGCGTATCGACTAGCGGTCCAGCCCAGTACTTC. Protein sequence: CASSVSTSGPAQYF. The whole variable domain, remainder taken from reference TRBV9 and TRBJ2-5, is DSGVTQTPKHLITATGQRVTLRCSPRSGDLSVYWYQQSLDQGLQFLIQYYNGEERAKGNILERFSAQQFPDLHSELNLSSLELGDSALYFCASSVSTSGPAQYFGPGTRLLVL.

This clone has just a few counts. This chain connects TRBV9 to TRBJ2-3; D ambiguous. The CDR3 is 12 residues long. CDR1 is SGDLS and CDR2 is YYNGEE in the germline V gene. V lost 4 bases, J lost 3 bases, and 6 bases lay in between. CDR3 nucleotides: TGTGCCAGCAGCTCGGGTACAGATACGCAGTATTTT. Protein product: CASSSGTDTQYF.

The chain is built from TRBV6-5 and TRBJ2-2, with a weak D call TRBD1 (6 bases). This CDR3 spans 15 amino acids. Germline loops: CDR1 MNHEY, CDR2 SVGAGI. V was clipped by 5 bases and J by 1 base, with 11 bases between them. CDR3 residues: CASSPMGQNTGELFF. The CDR3, as DNA: TGTGCCAGCAGTCCCATGGGACAGAACACCGGGGAGCTGTTTTTT.

The chain has TRBV19 and TRBJ2-7; 8 nucleotides align to TRBD2. The V gene end was trimmed by 3 bases and the J gene end by 3 bases; junction bases not matched to a gene: 7. Germline V CDR1 and CDR2: LNHDA, SQIVND (reference sequence). There are 15 residues in the CDR3. CDR3 region: CASSMGIAGNYEQYF. The CDR3 DNA reads TGTGCCAGTAGTATGGGGATAGCGGGGAACTACGAGCAGTACTTC.

The chain uses TRBV5-1 and TRBJ2-7, with 9 bases identical to TRBD1. The V segment lost 7 bases and the J segment 3 bases; nucleotides outside the gene matches: 5. In germline, CDR1 is SGHRS, CDR2 YFSETQ. There are 13 residues in the CDR3. In DNA, the CDR3 is TGCGCCAGCCGCCAGGGACAGGGCTACGAGCAGTACTTC. This translates into CASRQGQGYEQYF.

The chain employs TRBV2 and TRBJ1-5, with D possibly being TRBD1 (5 bases). V lost 2 bases to trimming and J lost 0 bases, with 14 bases between them. Germline V gene data show CDR1 as SNHLY and CDR2 as FYNNEI. The CDR3 covers 17 residues. For the CDR3, the DNA is TGTGCCAGCAGTGAACCGGGGGTTGGCCTTAGCAATCAGCCCCAGCATTTT. Protein sequence: CASSEPGVGLSNQPQHF.

V gene TRBV21-1 combines with J gene TRBJ1-5; no check of the table's D call, TRBD1, against the DNA was made. TRBV21-1 is tagged as a pseudogene. The CDR3 consists of 18 residues. The CDR3 nucleotides read TGTGCCAGCAGCAAAGTGGGCACAGGGGGTCCCACCAATCAGCCCCAGCATTTT. It codes for CASSKVGTGGPTNQPQHF.

V usage is TRBV13 and J usage is TRBJ2-3; 13 bases match TRBD2. The V gene's germline CDR1 is PRHDT and CDR2 FYEKMQ (reference sequence). The CDR3 extends over 15 amino acids. V was pared by 5 bases and J by 4 bases, with 3 bases of the junction left unmatched. CDR3 sequence reads: CASSTTSGRSDTQYF. The CDR3 region has the DNA TGTGCCAGCAGCACGACTAGCGGGAGGTCAGATACGCAGTATTTT.

This CDR3 reads CASTPGQGFKGTEAFF. The CDR3 nucleotides are TGCGCCAGCACCCCGGGACAGGGGTTTAAGGGCACTGAAGCTTTCTTT. The rearrangement uses TRBV5-1 and TRBJ1-1; TRBD1 aligns across 10 bases. Germline CDR1 reads SGHRS; CDR2 reads YFSETQ. J gave up 4 bases and V 6 bases, and 12 bases lay outside the gene matches. CDR3 length: 16 amino acids.

V gene TRBV10-1 combines with J gene TRBJ2-7; perhaps TRBD2 as D (5 bases). Germline-derived CDR1 and CDR2 are WNHNN and SYGVQD (reference sequence). The CDR3 extends over 13 amino acids. The CDR3 reads CATLGVVIGEQYF. The CDR3 nucleotides read TGCGCAACCCTCGGGGTCGTCATCGGCGAGCAGTACTTC.

This rearrangement joins TRBV2 to TRBJ1-1, with 9 bases aligning to TRBD1. The J segment lost 4 bases and the V segment lost 3 bases, leaving 0 bases of the junction unmatched. Germline V gene sequence: CDR1 SNHLY, CDR2 FYNNEI. CDR3 length equals 13 residues. In DNA, the CDR3 is TGTGCCAGCAGTGAGGACAGGGGCACTGAAGCTTTCTTT. Translating gives CASSEDRGTEAFF.

V gene TRBV27 combines with J gene TRBJ1-2; D not resolved. The germline V gene encodes CDR1 MNHEY and CDR2 SMNVEV (reference sequence). Trimming took off 1 base at V and 7 bases at J, with 10 bases between the two ends. The CDR3 runs 13 residues. The CDR3 reads CASSLFVGGGYTF. The CDR3 nucleotides are TGTGCCAGCAGTTTATTTGTGGGAGGTGGCTACACCTTC.